The sequence of this TCR beta chain was determined in a study of beta chain features in type 1 diabetes. The overall study: There was similarity between patients and healthy donors in age, gender and cell yields. Study outcomes and limitations: Researchers caution that PCR might favor shorter templates, equally among patients and controls. Fewer insertions but more deletions were seen at VDJ junctions in type 1 diabetes patients. Moderate yet significant TCRB CDR3 shortening was seen in Type 1 diabetes patients in all four CD4+ subsets.

In its sample, this clone was seen a few times. Its antigen is currently unknown. cDNA synthesis used the whole RNA isolate, giving expressed TCRB sequences. The table came from immunoSEQ multiplex PCR; TCRdb's copy has only in-frame clones and leaves some out. This table has about 660,000 clones, about 14% appearing once. Germline assignment: CDR1 SGHRS and CDR2 YFSETQ. V lost 3 bases, J lost 3 bases, and 5 bases stayed unmatched. There are 14 residues in the CDR3. The specimen was naive CD4+ T cells from blood. The TCR originated in a man between 18 and 35 years old with type 1 diabetes. The V and J genes are TRBV5-1 and TRBJ1-2, with 7 bases matching TRBD1. CDR3 in amino acids: CASSSDRAHYGYTF. The CDR3 bases are TGCGCCAGCAGCTCTGACAGGGCCCACTATGGCTACACCTTC.